These 15 T cell receptor beta chains came from one sample sequenced in a study of a mutant IDH1 vaccine in newly diagnosed glioma. Assay used: immunoSEQ multiplex PCR; TCRdb lists only in-frame clones, some missing. The table includes approximately 82,000 clones, roughly 85% detected once. Time point: week 23, last vaccination. Doses comprised 300 ug of mutant IDH1 20-mer peptide each, plus topical imiquimod. No cognate antigen is known for these TCRs. This specimen consisted of PBMCs, obtained from a glioma patient whose treatment included an IDH1 peptide vaccine. The receptor set was obtained from a man aged 30 to 45 with glioma. Some clones in this sample may be carry-over from other donors' samples.

This clone was seen a single time. The V call is TRBV30, the J call TRBJ1-1, with D possibly being TRBD1 (5 bases). The CDR3 length is 12 residues. The germline gives CDR1 GTSNPN, CDR2 SVGIG (reference sequence). The germline V and J ends were trimmed by 2 bases and 8 bases, with 12 bases remaining between them. CDR3 sequence reads: CAWSPGGYEAFF. In DNA, the CDR3 is TGTGCCTGGAGTCCGGGGGGGTACGAAGCTTTCTTT.

This clone was picked up a small number of times. This chain links TRBV30 with TRBJ1-1, with D hard to call. The CDR3 is 12 residues long. V was pared by 2 bases and J by 5 bases, with 9 bases between. The germline gives CDR1 GTSNPN, CDR2 SVGIG (reference sequence). The CDR3 loop is CAWSTGSTEAFF. CDR3 DNA: TGTGCCTGGAGTACGGGAAGTACTGAAGCTTTCTTT.

This chain uses TRBV10-3 with TRBJ2-7; D may match TRBD1 or TRBD2 (5 bases each). The CDR3 loop spans 13 amino acids. CDR1 is ENHRY, CDR2 SYGVKD, per germline. V lost 4 bases, J lost 6 bases, and 13 bases lay in between. The CDR3 coding sequence is TGTGCCATCAGTGTAACCGGGGACGGCGAGCAGTACTTC. Protein: CAISVTGDGEQYF.

This clone was observed a handful of times. The rearrangement joins TRBV10-3 to TRBJ2-7; either TRBD1 or TRBD2 may fit D (5 bases each). Trimming cost V 0 bases and J 3 bases, with 15 bases left between them. Germline CDR1 is ENHRY and CDR2 is SYGVKD. The CDR3 spans 16 residues. The DNA for the CDR3 is TGTGCCATCAGTGAGTCGTCACGGGGCCTTGTCTACGAGCAGTACTTC. Its translation: CAISESSRGLVYEQYF.

V usage is TRBV7-7 and J usage is TRBJ2-1, with 9 bases that match TRBD2. The junction had 9 bases not matched to a gene; V was cut back by 4 bases and J by 8 bases. CDR3 length: 15 residues. Germline CDR1 is SSHAT and CDR2 is FNYEAQ (reference sequence). CDR3 loop: CASSYSGGPPDEQFF. In nucleotides, the CDR3 is TGTGCCAGCAGCTATAGCGGGGGCCCCCCCGATGAGCAGTTCTTC.

The CDR3 sequence: CASSVGPQPGDTQYF. The CDR3 region has the DNA TGTGCCAGCAGCGTAGGTCCCCAGCCCGGTGATACGCAGTATTTT. This sequence joins TRBV9 and TRBJ2-3; no clear D. Looked up from germline, CDR1 is SGDLS and CDR2 is YYNGEE. The CDR3 contains 15 residues. The V and J ends lost 0 bases and 6 bases respectively, with 14 bases between them.

V usage is TRBV27 and J usage is TRBJ2-5; D unclear. The germline V gene encodes CDR1 MNHEY and CDR2 SMNVEV (reference sequence). V was clipped by 0 bases and J by 4 bases, with 0 bases between them. This CDR3 contains 11 residues. CDR3 DNA: TGTGCCAGCAGTTTATCAGAGACCCAGTACTTC. It yields the protein CASSLSETQYF.

The gene calls are TRBV7-6 and TRBJ1-3; D may be TRBD1 (6 bases). The CDR3 consists of 16 residues. Germline loops: CDR1 SGHVS, CDR2 FNYEAQ. V lost 0 bases and J lost 0, with 9 bases in between. The CDR3 sequence is CASSLADRASGNTIYF. The CDR3 DNA follows: TGTGCCAGCAGCTTAGCGGACAGAGCCTCTGGAAACACCATATATTTT.

This chain links TRBV7-2 with TRBJ2-7, with D tentatively TRBD2 (7 bases). Looked up from germline, CDR1 is SGHTA and CDR2 is FQGNSA. The V gene lost 2 bases and the J gene lost 7 bases, with 24 bases spanning the gap. This CDR3 spans 17 amino acids. CDR3 in amino acids: CASSLSLGGPFTREQYF. In DNA, the CDR3 is TGTGCCAGCAGCTTATCTTTGGGGGGGCCTTTTACGCGGGAGCAGTACTTC.

The CDR3: CSVIGARGLNTEAFF. The CDR3 region has the DNA TGCAGCGTCATAGGGGCCAGGGGGCTGAACACTGAAGCTTTCTTT. The gene calls are TRBV29-1 and TRBJ1-1; 8 nucleotides agree with TRBD1. This CDR3 has 15 amino acids. Trimming removed 6 bases from V and 0 bases from J; junction bases left unmatched: 9. Germline values: CDR1 SQVTM, CDR2 ANQGSEA.

The chain's CDR3 is CASSLTMRHNEQFF. Here the CDR3 DNA reads TGTGCCAGCAGTTTAACCATGCGCCACAATGAGCAGTTCTTC. The chain joins TRBV28 to TRBJ2-1; D unclear. Trimming left V 2 bases short and J 5 bases short, with 10 bases between. Germline lookup yields CDR1 MDHEN and CDR2 SYDVKM. The CDR3 is 14 residues long. The full variable domain, with the rest looked up from reference TRBV28 and TRBJ2-1, is DVKVTQSSRYLVKRTGEKVFLECVQDMDHENMFWYRQDPGLGLRLIYFSYDVKMKEKGDIPEGYSVSREKKERFSLILESASTNQTSMYLCASSLTMRHNEQFFGPGTRLTVL.

The chain links TRBV4-1 to TRBJ1-1; 12 bases fit TRBD1. This CDR3 has 19 residues. The ends lost 2 bases at V and 5 bases at J; junction bases unmatched: 15. From germline, CDR1 is MGHRA and CDR2 YSYEKL. CDR3 loop: CASSQLMRPGQGAGTEAFF. The DNA for the CDR3 is TGCGCCAGCAGCCAACTTATGCGTCCGGGACAGGGGGCAGGTACTGAAGCTTTCTTT.

This clone was found once. V and J are TRBV28 and TRBJ2-7; 8 bases match TRBD1. V trimming: 6 bases; J trimming: 2 bases; junction bases outside the gene matches: 9. Germline assignment: CDR1 MDHEN and CDR2 SYDVKM. The CDR3 spans 15 residues. The CDR3 DNA reads TGTGCCAGCAGATCTGCACAGGGGGGACCCTACGAGCAGTACTTC. Protein product: CASRSAQGGPYEQYF.

The chain links TRBV27 to TRBJ1-4; a weak D match, TRBD1 (5 bases). Germline V lookup: CDR1 MNHEY, CDR2 SMNVEV (reference sequence). The CDR3 length is 15 residues. V lost 6 bases and J 7 bases, leaving 18 bases between the germline ends. The CDR3 is CASSPRGARGEKLFF. CDR3 nucleotides: TGTGCCAGCAGCCCACGCGGGGCGCGGGGTGAAAAACTGTTTTTT.

V gene TRBV4-3 combines with J gene TRBJ2-7; TRBD1 matches at 7 bases. Germline CDR1 LGHNA, CDR2 YSLEER. The V and J ends lost 1 base and 6 bases, in that order; junction bases with no gene match: 12. The CDR3 extends over 16 amino acids. In DNA form, the CDR3 reads TGCGCCAGCAGCCAAGTCGCAGGGGGATCCTCTGCCGAGCAGTACTTC. Translating gives CASSQVAGGSSAEQYF.